This record covers a single T cell receptor beta chain. These data originate in a study of cytomegalovirus exposure and HLA in healthy donors. The PCR had 60 Vbeta and 13 Jbeta primers. TCRdb's table, derived via immunoSEQ multiplex PCR, lists solely in-frame clones and lacks some. The data show approximately 160,000 clones, 68% seen once. This TCR was sampled from a woman between 18 and 29 years old in good health and CMV-seropositive. Source material: PBMCs.

CDR3 nucleotide sequence: TGTGCCAGCAGCCAGGACAGACCGGGACTAGTAGCCTACGAGCAGTACTTC. This gives the protein CASSQDRPGLVAYEQYF. The chain is built from TRBV4-2 and TRBJ2-7, with 8 bases aligning to TRBD2. This CDR3 comprises 17 residues. The germline gives CDR1 LGHNA, CDR2 YNFKEQ. Trimming at V came to 3 bases and at J to 2 bases, leaving 12 bases not matched to a gene.